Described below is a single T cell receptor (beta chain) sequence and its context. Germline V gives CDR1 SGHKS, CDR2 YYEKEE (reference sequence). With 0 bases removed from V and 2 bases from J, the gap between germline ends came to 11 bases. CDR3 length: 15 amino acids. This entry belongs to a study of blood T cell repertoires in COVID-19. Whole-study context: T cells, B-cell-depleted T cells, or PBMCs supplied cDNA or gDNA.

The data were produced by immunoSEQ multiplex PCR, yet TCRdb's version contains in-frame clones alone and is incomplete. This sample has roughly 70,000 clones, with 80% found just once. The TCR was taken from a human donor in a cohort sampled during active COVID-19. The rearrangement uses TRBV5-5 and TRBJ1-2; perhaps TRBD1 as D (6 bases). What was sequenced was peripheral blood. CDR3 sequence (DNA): TGTGCCAGCAGCTTGGAGGGGGGGACAAACTATGGCTACACCTTC. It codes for CASSLEGGTNYGYTF.